The next 12 T cell receptor beta chains were all read from a single sample in a study of cytomegalovirus exposure and HLA in healthy donors. Primers included in the PCR were 60 Vbeta and 13 Jbeta primers. Measured with immunoSEQ multiplex PCR; TCRdb has only the in-frame clones, and not every one. The sample holds around 120,000 clones, over 60% seen once. Material for sequencing was PBMCs. Receptor source: a woman aged 40 to 50 in good health and CMV-seronegative.

The chain combines TRBV2 with TRBJ2-2; 12 nucleotides agree with TRBD1. CDR3 length: 19 amino acids. V lost 10 bases and J lost 0; bases outside the gene matches: 15. The germline V gene has CDR1 SNHLY and CDR2 FYNNEI. The CDR3 is CATPGTGGLGGANTGELFF. CDR3 sequence (DNA): TGTGCCACCCCCGGGACAGGGGGCCTCGGAGGGGCGAACACCGGGGAGCTGTTTTTT.

J is TRBJ1-1 and V is TRBV4-2, with D perhaps matching TRBD1 (5 bases). The germline gives CDR1 LGHNA, CDR2 YNFKEQ. Deletions cut 1 base from V and 4 bases from J, with 16 bases between. The CDR3 contains 16 residues. The CDR3 coding sequence is TGTGCCAGCAGCCAAGTGCGGGGGGAGGGGAGCACTGAAGCTTTCTTT. This encodes CASSQVRGEGSTEAFF.

This clone has only a few counts. V and J are TRBV27 and TRBJ2-6; no clear D. V was cut by 4 bases and J by 0 bases, with 4 bases left in between. The CDR3 runs to 14 residues. Per germline, CDR1 MNHEY and CDR2 SMNVEV (reference sequence). CDR3 region: CASSSHSGANVLTF. The CDR3, as DNA: TGTGCCAGCAGTTCCCACTCTGGGGCCAACGTCCTGACTTTC.

V usage is TRBV15 and J usage is TRBJ2-1, with a tentative D call TRBD1 (5 bases). Per germline, CDR1 LNHNV and CDR2 YYDKDF (reference sequence). The CDR3 has 13 residues. Trimming shortened V by 1 base and J by 6 bases, and 7 bases separated the two germline ends. This chain's CDR3 is CATSRVQGNEQFF. CDR3 DNA: TGTGCCACCAGCAGAGTCCAGGGCAATGAGCAGTTCTTC.

The V gene is TRBV27, the J gene TRBJ1-5, with 7 positions matching TRBD1. The CDR3 sequence is 17 residues long. Germline V gene data show CDR1 as MNHEY and CDR2 as SMNVEV (reference sequence). Trimming took 5 bases from V and 0 from J; bases not matched to a gene: 10. The CDR3 is CASSPAHRGSSNQPQHF. The CDR3 region has the DNA TGTGCCAGCAGTCCCGCCCACAGGGGATCTAGCAATCAGCCCCAGCATTTT.

This chain joins TRBV5-4 and TRBJ2-3; 13 bases are shared with TRBD2. Trimming cost V 3 bases and J 2 bases; bases outside gene matches: 3. Germline V gene sequence: CDR1 SGHNT, CDR2 YYREEE (reference sequence). The CDR3 consists of 16 residues. In nucleotides, the CDR3 is TGTGCCAGCAGCTGGGGACTAGCGGGATCCACAGATACGCAGTATTTT. It encodes CASSWGLAGSTDTQYF. Full variable domain (missing parts from reference TRBV5-4 and TRBJ2-3): ETGVTQSPTHLIKTRGQQVTLRCSSQSGHNTVSWYQQALGQGPQFIFQYYREEENGRGNFPPRFSGLQFPNYSSELNVNALELDDSALYLCASSWGLAGSTDTQYFGPGTRLTVL.

The V gene is TRBV7-2, the J gene TRBJ2-7; TRBD2 agrees at 8 bases. Germline V CDR1 and CDR2: SGHTA, FQGNSA. Unmatched junction bases numbered 8, after V lost 1 base and J lost 6 bases. This CDR3 is built from 15 residues. The CDR3 reads CASSLVGTRRSEQYF. The CDR3 bases are TGTGCCAGCAGCTTAGTTGGGACTAGGAGGAGCGAGCAGTACTTC.

The rearrangement links TRBV19 to TRBJ2-5; maybe TRBD1 (6 bases). Germline assignment: CDR1 LNHDA and CDR2 SQIVND (reference sequence). This CDR3 has 13 amino acids. V shed 10 bases and J shed 5 bases, with 17 bases lying between them. The CDR3 coding sequence is TGTGCCACCCAGACAGGTTATCTCGAGACCCAGTACTTC. It translates to CATQTGYLETQYF.

V usage is TRBV2 and J usage is TRBJ2-1, with TRBD1 as a possible D gene (5 bases). The CDR3 has 15 amino acids. Per the germline V gene, CDR1 is SNHLY and CDR2 is FYNNEI. Trimming removed 1 base from V and 5 bases from J, with 12 bases in between. CDR3 residues: CASSEVQGGNNEQFF. CDR3 coding DNA: TGTGCCAGCAGTGAAGTCCAGGGCGGAAACAATGAGCAGTTCTTC.

The chain combines TRBV10-2 with TRBJ1-3; D ambiguous. Germline assignment: CDR1 WSHSY and CDR2 SAAADI. CDR3 size: 13 residues. Trimming took off 2 bases at V and 2 bases at J, with 4 bases between the two ends. The CDR3 region has the DNA TGCGCCAGCAGTGAGCAGGCTGGAAACACCATATATTTT. It yields the protein CASSEQAGNTIYF.

The J gene is TRBJ2-5, the V gene TRBV7-9; 10 bases match TRBD1. There are 17 residues in the CDR3. Germline V gene sequence: CDR1 SEHNR, CDR2 FQNEAQ (reference sequence). The V gene end was trimmed by 1 base and the J gene end by 1 base; junction bases not matched to a gene: 6. CDR3 sequence (DNA): TGTGCCAGCAGCTTAGGCCGGACAGGGGGAGGCCAAGAGACCCAGTACTTC. Translation gives CASSLGRTGGGQETQYF.

The chain combines TRBV1 with TRBJ2-5; the table's TRBD2 call for D was not verified on the DNA. TRBV1 constitutes a pseudogene. CDR3 length: 19 amino acids. CDR3 nucleotide sequence: TGCACCAGCAGCCAAGTCCGGACTAGCGGGAGGGCCTACCAAGAGACCCAGTACTTC. This sequence encodes CTSSQVRTSGRAYQETQYF.